Listed here is a single TCR beta chain. V lost 3 bases to trimming and J lost 6 bases, with 18 bases between them. This CDR3 is built from 16 residues. Looked up from germline, CDR1 is MDHEN and CDR2 is SYDVKM. The repertoire was sequenced with immunoSEQ multiplex PCR; TCRdb's copy has only in-frame clones and lacks some. The sample consists of approximately 100,000 clones, about 88% of them appearing once. The donors formed part of the roughly 120-subject validation cohort, distinct from the approximately 640-subject first cohort. This entry is derived from a study of cytomegalovirus exposure and HLA in healthy donors.

Sequencing was done on a sample of PBMCs. The chain combines TRBV28 with TRBJ1-5, with a possible D match to TRBD1 (5 bases). The origin of this receptor is a woman under 30 in good health and CMV-seropositive. The CDR3 bases are TGTGCCAGCAGTTTTGGAGTGATGGGAAGGGGTCAGCCCCAGCATTTT. Its protein is CASSFGVMGRGQPQHF.